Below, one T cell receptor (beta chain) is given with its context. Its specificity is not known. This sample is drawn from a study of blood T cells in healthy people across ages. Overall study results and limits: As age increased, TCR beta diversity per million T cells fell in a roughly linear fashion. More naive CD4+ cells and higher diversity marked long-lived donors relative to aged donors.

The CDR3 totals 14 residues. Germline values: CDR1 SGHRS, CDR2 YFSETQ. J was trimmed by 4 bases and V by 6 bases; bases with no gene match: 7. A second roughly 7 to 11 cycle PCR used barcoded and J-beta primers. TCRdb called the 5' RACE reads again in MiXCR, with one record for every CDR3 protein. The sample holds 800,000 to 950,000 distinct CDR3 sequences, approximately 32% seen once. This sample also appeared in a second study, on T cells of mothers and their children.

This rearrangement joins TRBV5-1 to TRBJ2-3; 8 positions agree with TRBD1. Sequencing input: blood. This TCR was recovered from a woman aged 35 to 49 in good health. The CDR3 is CASNGAGGSDTQYF. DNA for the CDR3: TGCGCCAGCAACGGGGCAGGGGGCTCAGATACGCAGTATTTT.